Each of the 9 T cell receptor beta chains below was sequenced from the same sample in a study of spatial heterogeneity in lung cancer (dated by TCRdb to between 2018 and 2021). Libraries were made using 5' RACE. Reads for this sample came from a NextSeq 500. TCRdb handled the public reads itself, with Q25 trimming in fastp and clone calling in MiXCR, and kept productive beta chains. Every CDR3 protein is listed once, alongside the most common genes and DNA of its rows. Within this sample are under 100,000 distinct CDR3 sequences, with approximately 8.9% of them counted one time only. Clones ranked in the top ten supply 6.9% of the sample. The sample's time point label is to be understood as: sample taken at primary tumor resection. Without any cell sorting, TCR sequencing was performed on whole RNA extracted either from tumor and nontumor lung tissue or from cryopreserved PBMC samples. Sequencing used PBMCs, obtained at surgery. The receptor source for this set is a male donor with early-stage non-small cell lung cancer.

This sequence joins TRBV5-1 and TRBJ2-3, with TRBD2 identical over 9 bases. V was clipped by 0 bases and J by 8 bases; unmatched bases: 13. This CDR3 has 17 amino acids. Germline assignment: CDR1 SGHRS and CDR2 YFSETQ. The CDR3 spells CASSLEAPSGTGATQYF. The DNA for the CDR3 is TGCGCCAGCAGCTTGGAGGCCCCTAGCGGGACCGGGGCTACGCAGTATTTT.

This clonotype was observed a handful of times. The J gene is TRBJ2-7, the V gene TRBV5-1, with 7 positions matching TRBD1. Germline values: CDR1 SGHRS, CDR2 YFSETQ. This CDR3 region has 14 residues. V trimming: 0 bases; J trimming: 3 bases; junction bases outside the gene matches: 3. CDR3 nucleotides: TGCGCCAGCAGCTTGGGAGGGACAGACTACGAGCAGTACTTC. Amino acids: CASSLGGTDYEQYF. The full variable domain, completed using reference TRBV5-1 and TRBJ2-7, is KAGVTQTPRYLIKTRGQQVTLSCSPISGHRSVSWYQQTPGQGLQFLFEYFSETQRNKGNFPGRFSGRQFSNSRSEMNVSTLELGDSALYLCASSLGGTDYEQYFGPGTRLTVT.

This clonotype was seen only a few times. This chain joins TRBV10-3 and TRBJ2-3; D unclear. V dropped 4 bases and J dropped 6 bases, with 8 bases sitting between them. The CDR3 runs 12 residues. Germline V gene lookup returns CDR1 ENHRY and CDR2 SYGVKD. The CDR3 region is CAISGLLDTQYF. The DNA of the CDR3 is TGTGCCATCAGTGGGTTGCTTGATACGCAGTATTTT.

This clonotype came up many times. CDR3 nucleotides: TGTGCCAGCAGCTTGAGAGGGACAGGGAATAGAAAGCAGTACTTC. Its translation is CASSLRGTGNRKQYF. The gene calls are TRBV5-6 and TRBJ2-7, with 9 positions matching TRBD1. Germline V CDR1 and CDR2: SGHDT, YYEEEE. The CDR3 is 15 amino acids. Trimming cost V 1 base and J 8 bases; bases outside gene matches: 10.

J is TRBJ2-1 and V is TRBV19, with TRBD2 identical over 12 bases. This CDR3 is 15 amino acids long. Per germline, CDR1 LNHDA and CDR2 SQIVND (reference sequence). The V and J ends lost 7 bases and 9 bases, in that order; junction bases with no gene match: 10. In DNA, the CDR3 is TGTGCCAGTACCGCGGGACTAGCGGGCCGGGCTGAGCAGTTCTTC. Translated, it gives CASTAGLAGRAEQFF.

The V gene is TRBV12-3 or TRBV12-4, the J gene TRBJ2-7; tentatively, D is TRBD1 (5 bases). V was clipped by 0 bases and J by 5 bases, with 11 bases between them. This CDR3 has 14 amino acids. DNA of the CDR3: TGTGCCAGCAGTTTAGCGCTCAGGGTCCACGAGCAGTACTTC. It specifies CASSLALRVHEQYF.

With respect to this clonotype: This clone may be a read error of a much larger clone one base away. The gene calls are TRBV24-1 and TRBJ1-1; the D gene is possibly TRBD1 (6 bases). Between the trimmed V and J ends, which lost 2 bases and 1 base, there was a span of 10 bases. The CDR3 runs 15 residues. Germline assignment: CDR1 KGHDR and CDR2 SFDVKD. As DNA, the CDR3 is TGTGCCACCAGTGATTCCCAGACAGGGAACACTGAAGCTTTCTTT. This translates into CATSDSQTGNTEAFF.

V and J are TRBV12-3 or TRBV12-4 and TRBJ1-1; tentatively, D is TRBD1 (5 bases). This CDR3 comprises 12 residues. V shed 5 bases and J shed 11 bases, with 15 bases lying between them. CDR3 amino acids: CASSKDTQRAFF. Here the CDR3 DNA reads TGTGCCAGCAGTAAGGACACCCAAAGGGCTTTCTTT.

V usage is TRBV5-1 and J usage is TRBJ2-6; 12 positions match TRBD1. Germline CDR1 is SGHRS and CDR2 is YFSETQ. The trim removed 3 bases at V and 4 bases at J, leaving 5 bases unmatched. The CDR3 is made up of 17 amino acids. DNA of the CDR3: TGCGCCAGCAGCTCGGGACAGGGGGCTCGAGGGGCCAACGTCCTGACTTTC. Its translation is CASSSGQGARGANVLTF.